This TCR beta chain came from a study of cytomegalovirus exposure and HLA in healthy donors. The PCR used 60 Vbeta and 13 Jbeta primers. Assay used: immunoSEQ multiplex PCR; TCRdb lists only in-frame clones, some missing. Of about 36,000 clones in the sample, more than 60% were seen once. This clone came up a few times. The CDR3 spans 14 residues. Deletions cut 6 bases from V and 0 bases from J, with 11 bases between. Germline V lookup: CDR1 KGHSH, CDR2 LQKENI. Source material: PBMCs. The chain employs TRBV18 and TRBJ1-2; a possible D gene is TRBD1 (6 bases). The sequence was collected from a man aged 30-40 years in good health and CMV-seronegative. CDR3: CASSSDSANYGYTF. In DNA, the CDR3 is TGTGCCAGCTCTTCGGACAGCGCTAACTATGGCTACACCTTC.